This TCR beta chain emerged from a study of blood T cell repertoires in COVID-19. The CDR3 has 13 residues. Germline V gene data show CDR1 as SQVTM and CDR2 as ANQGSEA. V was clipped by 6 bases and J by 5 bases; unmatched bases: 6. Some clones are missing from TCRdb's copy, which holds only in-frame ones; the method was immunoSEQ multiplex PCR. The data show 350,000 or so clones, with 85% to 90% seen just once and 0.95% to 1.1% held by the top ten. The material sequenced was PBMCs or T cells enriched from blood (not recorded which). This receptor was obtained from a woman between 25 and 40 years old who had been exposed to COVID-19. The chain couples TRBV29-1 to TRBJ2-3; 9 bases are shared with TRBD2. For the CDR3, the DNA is TGCAGCGTAACCGGGACTAGCTTAGATACGCAGTATTTT. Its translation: CSVTGTSLDTQYF.